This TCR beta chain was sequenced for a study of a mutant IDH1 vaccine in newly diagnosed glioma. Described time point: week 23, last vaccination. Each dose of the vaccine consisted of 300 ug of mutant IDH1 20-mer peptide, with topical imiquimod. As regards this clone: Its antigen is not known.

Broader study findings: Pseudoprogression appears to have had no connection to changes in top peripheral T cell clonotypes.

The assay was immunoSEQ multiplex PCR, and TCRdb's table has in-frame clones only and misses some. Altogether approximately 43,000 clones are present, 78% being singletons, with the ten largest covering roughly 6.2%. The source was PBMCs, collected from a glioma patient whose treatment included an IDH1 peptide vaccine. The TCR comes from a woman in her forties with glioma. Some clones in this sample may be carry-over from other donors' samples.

CDR3 DNA sequence: TGCAGCGTTATTTTGGGTGGGGATGTCCAGCATTTT. This sequence encodes CSVILGGDVQHF. This rearrangement joins TRBV29-1 to TRBJ1-5; D unclear. This CDR3 is 12 amino acids long. Germline assignment: CDR1 SQVTM and CDR2 ANQGSEA. Trimming took 5 bases from V and 12 from J, leaving 17 bases between them.